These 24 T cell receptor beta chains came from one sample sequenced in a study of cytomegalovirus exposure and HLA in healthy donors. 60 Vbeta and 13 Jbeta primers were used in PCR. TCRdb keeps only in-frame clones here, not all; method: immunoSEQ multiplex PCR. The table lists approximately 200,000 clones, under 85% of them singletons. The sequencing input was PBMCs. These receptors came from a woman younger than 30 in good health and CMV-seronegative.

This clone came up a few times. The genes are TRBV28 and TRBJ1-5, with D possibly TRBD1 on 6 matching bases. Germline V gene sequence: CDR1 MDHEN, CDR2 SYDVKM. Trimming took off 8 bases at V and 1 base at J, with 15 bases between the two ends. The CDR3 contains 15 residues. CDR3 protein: CASGSGGLSNQPQHF. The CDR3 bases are TGTGCCAGCGGCTCGGGGGGCTTAAGCAATCAGCCCCAGCATTTT.

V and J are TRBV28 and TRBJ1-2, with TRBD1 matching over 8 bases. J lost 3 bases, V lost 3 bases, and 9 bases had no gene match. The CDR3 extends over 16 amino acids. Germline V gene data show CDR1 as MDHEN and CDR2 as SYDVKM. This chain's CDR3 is CASSFRGQGADYGYTF. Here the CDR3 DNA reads TGTGCCAGCAGTTTTAGGGGGCAGGGGGCGGACTATGGCTACACCTTC.

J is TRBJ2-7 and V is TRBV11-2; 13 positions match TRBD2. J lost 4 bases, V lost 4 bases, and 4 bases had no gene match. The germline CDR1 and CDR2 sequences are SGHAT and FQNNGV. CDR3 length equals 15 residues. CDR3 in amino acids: CASSSTSGGAYEQYF. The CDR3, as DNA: TGTGCCAGCAGCTCCACTAGCGGGGGGGCATACGAGCAGTACTTC.

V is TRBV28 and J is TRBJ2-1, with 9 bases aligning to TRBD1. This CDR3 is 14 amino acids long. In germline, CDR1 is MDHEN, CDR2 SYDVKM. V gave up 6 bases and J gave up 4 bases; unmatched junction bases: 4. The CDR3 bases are TGTGCCAGCAGAACAGGGGGCAGGTACAATGAGCAGTTCTTC. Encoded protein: CASRTGGRYNEQFF.

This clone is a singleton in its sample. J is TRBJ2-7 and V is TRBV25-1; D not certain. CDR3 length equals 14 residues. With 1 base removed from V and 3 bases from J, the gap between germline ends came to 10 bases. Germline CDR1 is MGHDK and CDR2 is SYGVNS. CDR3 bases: TGTGCCAGCAGTGAATCCGCAGGCCTCTACGAGCAGTACTTC. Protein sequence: CASSESAGLYEQYF.

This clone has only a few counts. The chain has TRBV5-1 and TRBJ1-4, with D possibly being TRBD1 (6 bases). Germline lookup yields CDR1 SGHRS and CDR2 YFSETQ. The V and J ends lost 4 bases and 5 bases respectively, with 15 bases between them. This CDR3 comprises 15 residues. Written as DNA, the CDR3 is TGCGCCAGCAGCGGGGTGCCAGGGGTAAATGAAAAACTGTTTTTT. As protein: CASSGVPGVNEKLFF.

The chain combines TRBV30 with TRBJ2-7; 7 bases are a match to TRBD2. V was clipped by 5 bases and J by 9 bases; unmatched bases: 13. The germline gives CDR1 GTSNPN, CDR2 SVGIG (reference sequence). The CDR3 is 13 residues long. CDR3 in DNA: TGTGCCTGGGGGTCGGGAGGCCCCCCGGTGCAGTACTTC. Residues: CAWGSGGPPVQYF.

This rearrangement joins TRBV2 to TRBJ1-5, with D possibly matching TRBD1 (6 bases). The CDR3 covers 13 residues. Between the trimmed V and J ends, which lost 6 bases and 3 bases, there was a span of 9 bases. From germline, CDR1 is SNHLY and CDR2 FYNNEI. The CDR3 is CASSGDINQPQHF. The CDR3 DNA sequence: TGTGCCAGCAGCGGGGACATCAATCAGCCCCAGCATTTT.

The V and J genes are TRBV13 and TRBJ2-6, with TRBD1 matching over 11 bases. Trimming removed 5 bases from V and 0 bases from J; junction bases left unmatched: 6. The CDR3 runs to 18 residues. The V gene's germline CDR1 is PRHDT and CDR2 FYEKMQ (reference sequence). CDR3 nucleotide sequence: TGTGCCAGCAGCCCGGACAGGGGGCGCTTCTCTGGGGCCAACGTCCTGACTTTC. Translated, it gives CASSPDRGRFSGANVLTF.

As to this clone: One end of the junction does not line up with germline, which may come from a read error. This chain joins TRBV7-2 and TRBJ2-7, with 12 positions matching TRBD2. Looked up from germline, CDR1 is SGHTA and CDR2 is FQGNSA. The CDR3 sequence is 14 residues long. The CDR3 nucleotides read TGTGCCAGCAGCCTAGCGGGAGGGTCCTACGAGCAGTACTTC. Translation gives CASSLAGGSYEQYF.

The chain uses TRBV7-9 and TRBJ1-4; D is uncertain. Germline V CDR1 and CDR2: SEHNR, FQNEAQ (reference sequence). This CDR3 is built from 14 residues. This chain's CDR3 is CGVKGGPVNEKLFF. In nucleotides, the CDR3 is TGTGGGGTGAAGGGAGGACCCGTGAATGAAAAACTGTTTTTT.

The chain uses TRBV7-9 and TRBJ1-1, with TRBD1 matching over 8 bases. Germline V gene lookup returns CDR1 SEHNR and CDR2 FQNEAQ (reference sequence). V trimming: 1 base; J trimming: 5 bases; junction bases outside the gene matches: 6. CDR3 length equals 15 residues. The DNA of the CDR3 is TGTGCCAGCAGCTTAGTAACAGGGGGTATTACTGAAGCTTTCTTT. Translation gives CASSLVTGGITEAFF.

In nucleotides, the CDR3 is TGTGCCAGCACGGCGCGGGGTCAATATGCGCAGTATTTT. Its translation is CASTARGQYAQYF. The chain combines TRBV6-1 with TRBJ2-3, with D perhaps matching TRBD2 (6 bases). Deletions cut 7 bases from V and 10 bases from J, with 18 bases between. CDR1 and CDR2 (germline): MNHNS, SASEGT. The CDR3 has 13 amino acids.

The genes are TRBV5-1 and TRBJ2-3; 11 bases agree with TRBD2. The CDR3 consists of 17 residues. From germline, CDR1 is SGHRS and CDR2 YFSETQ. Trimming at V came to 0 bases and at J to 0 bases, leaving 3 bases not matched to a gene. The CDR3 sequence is CASSLGRLAGSTDTQYF. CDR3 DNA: TGCGCCAGCAGCTTGGGGAGACTAGCGGGGAGCACAGATACGCAGTATTTT.

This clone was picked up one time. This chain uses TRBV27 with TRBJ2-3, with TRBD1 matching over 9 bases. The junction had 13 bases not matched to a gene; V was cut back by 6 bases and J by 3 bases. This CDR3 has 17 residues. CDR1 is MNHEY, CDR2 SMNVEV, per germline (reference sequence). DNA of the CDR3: TGTGCCAGCAGGCCGTTTATGGGACAGGGTTCGACAGATACGCAGTATTTT. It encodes CASRPFMGQGSTDTQYF.

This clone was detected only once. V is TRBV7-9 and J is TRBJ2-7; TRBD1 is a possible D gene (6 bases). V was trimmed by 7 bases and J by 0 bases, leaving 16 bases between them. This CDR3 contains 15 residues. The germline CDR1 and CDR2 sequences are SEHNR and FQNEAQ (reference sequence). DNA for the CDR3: TGTGCCAGCAACCTGCTAGGACAGCCCTCCTACGAGCAGTACTTC. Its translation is CASNLLGQPSYEQYF.

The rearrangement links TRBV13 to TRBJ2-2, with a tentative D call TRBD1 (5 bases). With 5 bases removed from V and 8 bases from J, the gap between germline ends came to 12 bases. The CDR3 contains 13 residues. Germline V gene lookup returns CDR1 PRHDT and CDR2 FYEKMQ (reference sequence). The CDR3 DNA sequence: TGTGCCAGCAGCCCCGAATCAGGGGGGGAGCTGTTTTTT. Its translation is CASSPESGGELFF.

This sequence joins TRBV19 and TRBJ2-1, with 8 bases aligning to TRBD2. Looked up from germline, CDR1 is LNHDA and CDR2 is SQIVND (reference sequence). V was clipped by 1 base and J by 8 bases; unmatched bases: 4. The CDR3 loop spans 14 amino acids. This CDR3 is CASSIGERGHEQFF. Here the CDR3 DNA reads TGTGCCAGTAGTATAGGAGAGCGGGGGCATGAGCAGTTCTTC.

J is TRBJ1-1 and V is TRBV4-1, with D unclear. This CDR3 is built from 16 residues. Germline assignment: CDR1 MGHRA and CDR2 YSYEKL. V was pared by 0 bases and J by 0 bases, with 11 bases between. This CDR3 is CASSQEARSLNTEAFF. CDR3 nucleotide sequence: TGCGCCAGCAGCCAAGAGGCAAGGAGTCTGAACACTGAAGCTTTCTTT.

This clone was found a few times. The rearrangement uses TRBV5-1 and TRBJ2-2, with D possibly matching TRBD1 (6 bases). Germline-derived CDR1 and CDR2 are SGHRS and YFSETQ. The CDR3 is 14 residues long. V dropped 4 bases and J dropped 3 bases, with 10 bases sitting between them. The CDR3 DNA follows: TGCGCCAGCAGCAGACAGGCCGACACCGGGGAGCTGTTTTTT. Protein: CASSRQADTGELFF.

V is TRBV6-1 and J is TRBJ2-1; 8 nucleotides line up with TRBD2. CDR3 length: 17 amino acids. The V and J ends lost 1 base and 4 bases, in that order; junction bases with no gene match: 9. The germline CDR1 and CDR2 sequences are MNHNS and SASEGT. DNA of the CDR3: TGTGCCAGCAGTGAAGTATGGTCCCTAGCGGGTTACAATGAGCAGTTCTTC. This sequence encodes CASSEVWSLAGYNEQFF.

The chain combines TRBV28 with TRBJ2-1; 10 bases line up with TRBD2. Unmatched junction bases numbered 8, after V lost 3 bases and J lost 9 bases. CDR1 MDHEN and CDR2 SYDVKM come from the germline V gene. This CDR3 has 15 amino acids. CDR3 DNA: TGTGCCAGCAGTTTTCCAGCGGGAGGGCCTCGTGAGCAGTTCTTC. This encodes CASSFPAGGPREQFF.

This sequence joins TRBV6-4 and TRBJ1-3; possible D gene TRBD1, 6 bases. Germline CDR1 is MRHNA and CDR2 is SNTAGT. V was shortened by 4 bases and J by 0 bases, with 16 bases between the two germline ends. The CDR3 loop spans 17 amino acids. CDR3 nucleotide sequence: TGTGCCAGCAGTGCTTCGACAGGCGAGAGCTCTGGAAACACCATATATTTT. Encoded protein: CASSASTGESSGNTIYF.

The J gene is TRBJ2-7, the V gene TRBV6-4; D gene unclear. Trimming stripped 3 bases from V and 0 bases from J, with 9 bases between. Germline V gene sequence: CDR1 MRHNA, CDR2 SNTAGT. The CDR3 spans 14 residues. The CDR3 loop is CASSEMAGSYEQYF. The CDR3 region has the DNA TGTGCCAGCAGTGAGATGGCAGGCTCCTACGAGCAGTACTTC.